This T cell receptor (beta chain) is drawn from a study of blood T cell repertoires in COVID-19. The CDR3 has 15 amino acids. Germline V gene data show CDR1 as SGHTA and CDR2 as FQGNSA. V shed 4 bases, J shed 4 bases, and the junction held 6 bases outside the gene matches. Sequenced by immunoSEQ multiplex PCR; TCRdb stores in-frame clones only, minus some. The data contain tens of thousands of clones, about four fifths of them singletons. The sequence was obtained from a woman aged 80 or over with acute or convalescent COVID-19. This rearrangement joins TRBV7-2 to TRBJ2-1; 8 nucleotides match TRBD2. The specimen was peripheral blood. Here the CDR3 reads CASSSKRERYNEQFF. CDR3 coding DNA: TGTGCCAGCAGCTCTAAGCGGGAGCGATACAATGAGCAGTTCTTC.